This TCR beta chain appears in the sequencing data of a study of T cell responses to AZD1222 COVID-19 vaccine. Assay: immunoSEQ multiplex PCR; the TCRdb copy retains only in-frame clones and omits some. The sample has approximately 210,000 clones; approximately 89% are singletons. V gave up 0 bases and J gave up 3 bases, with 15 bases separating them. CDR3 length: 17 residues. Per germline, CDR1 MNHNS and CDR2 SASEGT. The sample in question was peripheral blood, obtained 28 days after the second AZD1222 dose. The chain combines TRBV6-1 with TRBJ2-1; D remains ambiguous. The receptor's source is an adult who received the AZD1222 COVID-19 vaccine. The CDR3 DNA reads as TGTGCCAGCAGTGAAGCCAGACCGGCGGCACTCTACAATGAGCAGTTCTTC. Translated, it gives CASSEARPAALYNEQFF.